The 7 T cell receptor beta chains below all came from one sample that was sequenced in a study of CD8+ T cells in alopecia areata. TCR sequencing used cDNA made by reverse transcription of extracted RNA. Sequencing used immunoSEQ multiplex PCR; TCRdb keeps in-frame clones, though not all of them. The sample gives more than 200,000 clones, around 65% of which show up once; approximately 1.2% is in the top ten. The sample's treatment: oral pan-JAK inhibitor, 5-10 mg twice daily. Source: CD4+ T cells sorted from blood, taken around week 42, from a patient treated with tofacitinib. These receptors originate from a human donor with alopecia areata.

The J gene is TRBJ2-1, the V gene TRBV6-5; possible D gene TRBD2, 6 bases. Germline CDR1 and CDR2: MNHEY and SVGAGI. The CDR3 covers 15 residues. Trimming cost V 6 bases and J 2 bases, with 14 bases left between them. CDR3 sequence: CASRPRRGPYNEQFF. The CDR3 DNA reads TGTGCCAGCAGGCCCCGGCGGGGCCCCTACAATGAGCAGTTCTTC.

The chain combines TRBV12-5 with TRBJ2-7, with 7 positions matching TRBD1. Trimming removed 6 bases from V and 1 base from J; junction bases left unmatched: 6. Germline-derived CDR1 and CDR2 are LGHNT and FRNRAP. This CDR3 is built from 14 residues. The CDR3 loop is CASGPTGTSYEQYF. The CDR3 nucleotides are TGTGCTAGTGGGCCGACAGGGACGTCCTACGAGCAGTACTTC.

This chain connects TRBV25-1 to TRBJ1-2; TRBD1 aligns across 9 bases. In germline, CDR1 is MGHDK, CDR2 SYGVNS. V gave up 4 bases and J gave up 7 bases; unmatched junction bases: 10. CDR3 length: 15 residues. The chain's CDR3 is CASSGLGTGSGGYTF. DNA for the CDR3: TGTGCCAGCAGTGGGCTCGGGACAGGGTCGGGTGGCTACACCTTC.

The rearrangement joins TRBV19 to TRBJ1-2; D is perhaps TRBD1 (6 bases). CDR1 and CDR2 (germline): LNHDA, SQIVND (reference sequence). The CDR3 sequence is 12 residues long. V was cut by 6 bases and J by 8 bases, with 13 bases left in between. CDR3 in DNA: TGTGCCAGTAGCCCACAGGGCCGGGGCTACACCTTC. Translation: CASSPQGRGYTF.

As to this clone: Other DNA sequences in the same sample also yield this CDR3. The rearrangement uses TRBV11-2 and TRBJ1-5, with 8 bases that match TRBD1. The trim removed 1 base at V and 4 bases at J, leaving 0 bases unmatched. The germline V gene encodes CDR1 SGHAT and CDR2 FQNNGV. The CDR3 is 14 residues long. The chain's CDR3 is CASSLGQGNQPQHF. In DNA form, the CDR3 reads TGTGCCAGCAGCTTAGGACAGGGGAATCAGCCCCAGCATTTT.

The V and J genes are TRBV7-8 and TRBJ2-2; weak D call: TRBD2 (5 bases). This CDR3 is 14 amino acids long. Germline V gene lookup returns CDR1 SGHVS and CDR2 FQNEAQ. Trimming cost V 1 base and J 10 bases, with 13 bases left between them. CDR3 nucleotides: TGTGCCAGCAGCTTAGTTGGGGAGCAGGCGGAGCTGTTTTTT. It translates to CASSLVGEQAELFF.

This chain's CDR3 is CASSPDSRQPQHF. CDR3 sequence (DNA): TGTGCCAGCAGCCCCGACAGTCGCCAGCCCCAGCATTTT. The chain has TRBV11-3 and TRBJ1-5, with D possibly matching TRBD1 (5 bases). Germline V gene data show CDR1 as SGHNT and CDR2 as YENEEA. CDR3 size: 13 residues. With 5 bases removed from V and 7 bases from J, the gap between germline ends came to 12 bases.